Each of the 17 T cell receptor beta chains below was sequenced from the same sample in a study of T-cell memory formation after mild COVID-19. One entry per CDR3 protein, called by TCRdb with MiXCR from the 5' RACE reads. The data contain around 120,000 distinct CDR3 sequences, roughly 15% of them singletons. The sample taken for sequencing was PBMCs or a T cell subset sorted from them (not recorded which). These receptors all stem from an adult woman who had mild COVID-19 (a few samples of this study predate the infection). Cell type and time point are not known.

The rearrangement links TRBV20-1 to TRBJ2-7; unclear D gene. The CDR3 consists of 15 residues. Germline loops: CDR1 DFQATT, CDR2 SNEGSKA (reference sequence). V lost 4 bases and J lost 3, with 19 bases in between. The CDR3 region is CSAIRAGRTIYEQYF. CDR3 coding DNA: TGCAGTGCTATAAGGGCCGGACGGACGATCTACGAGCAGTACTTC.

This clonotype occurred a few times. The chain carries TRBV7-9 and TRBJ2-2; no definite D call. This CDR3 spans 16 amino acids. The ends were cut back, 5 bases at V and 4 bases at J, with 17 bases in the middle. Germline V gives CDR1 SEHNR, CDR2 FQNEAQ (reference sequence). CDR3 sequence reads: CASSTFPTRTTGELFF. The DNA of the CDR3 is TGTGCCAGCAGCACCTTCCCGACGAGGACCACCGGGGAGCTGTTTTTT. Full variable domain (remainder filled in from reference TRBV7-9 and TRBJ2-2): DTGVSQNPRHKITKRGQNVTFRCDPISEHNRLYWYRQTLGQGPEFLTYFQNEAQLEKSRLLSDRFSAERPKGSFSTLEIQRTEQGDSAMYLCASSTFPTRTTGELFFGEGSRLTVL.

V is TRBV11-3 and J is TRBJ2-1, with 7 bases aligning to TRBD2. From germline, CDR1 is SGHNT and CDR2 YENEEA. Losses at the gene ends were 1 base for V and 3 bases for J; bases not matched to a gene: 6. The CDR3 is 16 residues long. The CDR3 DNA sequence: TGTGCCAGCAGCTTAGGAGGCGGGAGTCTCTACAATGAGCAGTTCTTC. This translates into CASSLGGGSLYNEQFF.

A few counts support this clonotype. The chain joins TRBV5-1 to TRBJ2-1; 8 bases match TRBD2. V was clipped by 0 bases and J by 0 bases; unmatched bases: 8. Germline-derived CDR1 and CDR2 are SGHRS and YFSETQ. This CDR3 has 18 residues. In nucleotides, the CDR3 is TGCGCCAGCAGCTTGGCCCCAGCGGGAGTAGGCTCCTACAATGAGCAGTTCTTC. Protein product: CASSLAPAGVGSYNEQFF.

The rearrangement uses TRBV29-1 and TRBJ2-5; D gene uncertain. CDR1 and CDR2 from the germline V gene are SQVTM and ANQGSEA. The CDR3 totals 12 residues. The V end lost 4 bases, the J end lost 5 bases, and 11 bases lay between the germline ends. The CDR3 loop is CSVGKLRETQYF. CDR3 DNA: TGCAGCGTTGGTAAACTCCGGGAGACCCAGTACTTC. The full variable domain, in which reference TRBV29-1 and TRBJ2-5 provide the parts outside the CDR3, is SAVISQKPSRDICQRGTSLTIQCQVDSQVTMMFWYRQQPGQSLTLIATANQGSEATYESGFVIDKFPISRPNLTFSTLTVSNMSPEDSSIYLCSVGKLRETQYFGPGTRLLVL.

This clonotype was picked up a small number of times. The genes are TRBV11-2 and TRBJ1-5; a weak D match, TRBD1 (6 bases). This CDR3 contains 12 residues. The germline V gene has CDR1 SGHAT and CDR2 FQNNGV. V was trimmed by 5 bases and J by 9 bases, leaving 11 bases between them. CDR3 DNA sequence: TGTGCCAGCAGCCTCCAGGGGCGGCCCCAGCATTTT. As protein: CASSLQGRPQHF.

There are a few counts of this clonotype. The chain carries TRBV7-9 and TRBJ1-1, with a possible D match to TRBD1 (5 bases). Germline CDR1 reads SEHNR; CDR2 reads FQNEAQ (reference sequence). Trimming cost V 5 bases and J 8 bases, with 12 bases left between them. The CDR3 runs 12 residues. CDR3 nucleotides: TGTGCCAGCAGCACGGACAAGATCGAAGCTTTCTTT. The encoded protein is CASSTDKIEAFF.

This clonotype was seen more than once but under ten times. The gene calls are TRBV5-8 and TRBJ2-3; no clear D. The CDR3 runs 13 residues. The V and J ends lost 1 base and 4 bases respectively, with 7 bases between them. The germline gives CDR1 SGHTS, CDR2 YDEGEE. CDR3 in amino acids: CASSLHSADTQYF. The CDR3, as DNA: TGTGCCAGCAGCTTGCACAGTGCAGATACGCAGTATTTT.

The chain combines TRBV7-2 with TRBJ2-5, with 10 bases that match TRBD2. The germline V gene has CDR1 SGHTA and CDR2 FQGNSA. V trimming: 1 base; J trimming: 1 base; junction bases outside the gene matches: 6. The CDR3 loop spans 17 amino acids. The CDR3 here is CASSLEGSGRVQETQYF. Here the CDR3 DNA reads TGTGCCAGCAGCTTAGAAGGGAGCGGGAGGGTCCAAGAGACCCAGTACTTC.

The chain couples TRBV12-3 or TRBV12-4 to TRBJ2-7, with 9 bases that match TRBD1. The CDR3 totals 16 residues. J lost 2 bases, V lost 0 bases, and 5 bases had no gene match. The CDR3 DNA follows: TGTGCCAGCAGTTTAGCGCATGGGACAGGGCCCTACGAGCAGTACTTC. Translation gives CASSLAHGTGPYEQYF.

This clonotype turned up a few times. V is TRBV11-3 and J is TRBJ2-1, with D possibly being TRBD2 (6 bases). The CDR3 runs to 14 residues. The germline gives CDR1 SGHNT, CDR2 YENEEA. V was trimmed by 8 bases and J by 7 bases, leaving 18 bases between them. The CDR3 here is CASGGGGKRNEQFF. Written as DNA, the CDR3 is TGTGCCAGCGGGGGTGGCGGGAAGAGGAATGAGCAGTTCTTC. Full variable domain (outside the CDR3, taken from reference TRBV11-3 and TRBJ2-1): EAGVVQSPRYKIIEKKQPVAFWCNPISGHNTLYWYLQNLGQGPELLIRYENEEAVDDSQLPKDRFSAERLKGVDSTLKIQPAELGDSAVYLCASGGGGKRNEQFFGPGTRLTVL.

The table lists this clonotype with a few counts. The chain combines TRBV6-2 or TRBV6-3 with TRBJ2-1; D is unresolved. Trimming took 5 bases from V and 9 from J, leaving 23 bases between them. CDR3 length equals 16 residues. Per germline, CDR1 MNHEY and CDR2 SVGEGT. The CDR3 region is CASSKPYSLPSSEQFF. In DNA, the CDR3 is TGTGCCAGCAGTAAACCCTATTCCCTGCCTTCCAGTGAGCAGTTCTTC.

The chain is built from TRBV11-2 and TRBJ2-7, with no clear D. Per the germline V gene, CDR1 is SGHAT and CDR2 is FQNNGV. V dropped 5 bases and J dropped 3 bases, with 20 bases sitting between them. This CDR3 is 16 amino acids long. CDR3 DNA sequence: TGTGCCAGCAGCCCAACCAGACGAGTAGGAGACTACGAGCAGTACTTC. This encodes CASSPTRRVGDYEQYF.

This chain's CDR3 is CASSLVQRRVTGELFF. Here the CDR3 DNA reads TGCGCCAGCAGCTTGGTACAGCGGCGCGTCACCGGGGAGCTGTTTTTT. The chain links TRBV5-1 to TRBJ2-2, with a possible D match to TRBD2 (5 bases). CDR3 length: 16 amino acids. Trimming pared 0 bases from V and 4 bases from J, leaving 13 bases between. Germline V gene data show CDR1 as SGHRS and CDR2 as YFSETQ.

The chain is built from TRBV5-4 and TRBJ2-1; 9 bases match TRBD2. Unmatched junction bases numbered 3, after V lost 0 bases and J lost 8 bases. Per germline, CDR1 SGHNT and CDR2 YYREEE (reference sequence). The CDR3 is 14 residues long. For the CDR3, the DNA is TGTGCCAGCAGCTTGGGGATAGCGGGAGATGAGCAGTTCTTC. Its translation is CASSLGIAGDEQFF.

Here the CDR3 reads CASSYGGLDTEAFF. CDR3 sequence (DNA): TGTGCCAGCAGTTACGGGGGTTTGGACACTGAAGCTTTCTTT. This rearrangement joins TRBV6-6 to TRBJ1-1; tentatively, D is TRBD1 (5 bases). CDR1 and CDR2 from the germline V gene are MNHNY and SVGAGI (reference sequence). V was trimmed by 2 bases and J by 3 bases, leaving 10 bases between them. This CDR3 comprises 14 residues.

DNA of the CDR3: TGCAGCGTTGAAGGACTAGCGGCCTACAATGAGCAGTTCTTC. Translation: CSVEGLAAYNEQFF. This chain connects TRBV29-1 to TRBJ2-1; 9 bases map to TRBD2. The germline CDR1 and CDR2 sequences are SQVTM and ANQGSEA. Losses at the gene ends were 1 base for V and 2 bases for J; bases not matched to a gene: 0. The CDR3 runs 14 residues.